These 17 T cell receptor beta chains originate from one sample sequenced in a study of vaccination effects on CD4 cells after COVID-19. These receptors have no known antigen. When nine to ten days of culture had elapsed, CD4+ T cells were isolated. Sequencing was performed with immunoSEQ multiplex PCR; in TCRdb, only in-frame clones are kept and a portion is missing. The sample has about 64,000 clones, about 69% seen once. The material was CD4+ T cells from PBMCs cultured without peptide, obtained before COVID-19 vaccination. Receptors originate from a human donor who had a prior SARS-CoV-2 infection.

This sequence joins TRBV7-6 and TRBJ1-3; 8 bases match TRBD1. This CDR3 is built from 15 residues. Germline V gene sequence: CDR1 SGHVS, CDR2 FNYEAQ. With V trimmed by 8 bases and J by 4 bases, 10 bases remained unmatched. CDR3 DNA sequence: TGTGCCAGCGGGCAGGGGGCAGAGAGAGGAAACACCATATATTTT. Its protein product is CASGQGAERGNTIYF.

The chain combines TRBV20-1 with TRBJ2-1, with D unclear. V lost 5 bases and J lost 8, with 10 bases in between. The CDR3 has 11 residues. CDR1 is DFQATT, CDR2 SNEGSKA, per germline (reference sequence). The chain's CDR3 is CSAEYRHEQFF. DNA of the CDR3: TGCAGTGCTGAGTATCGGCATGAGCAGTTCTTC.

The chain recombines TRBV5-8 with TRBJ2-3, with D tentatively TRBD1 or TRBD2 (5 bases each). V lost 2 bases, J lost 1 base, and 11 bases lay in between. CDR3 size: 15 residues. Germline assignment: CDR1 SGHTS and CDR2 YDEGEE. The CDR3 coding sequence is TGTGCCAGCAGCTTCGGGGCACGGGGCACAGATACGCAGTATTTT. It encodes CASSFGARGTDTQYF.

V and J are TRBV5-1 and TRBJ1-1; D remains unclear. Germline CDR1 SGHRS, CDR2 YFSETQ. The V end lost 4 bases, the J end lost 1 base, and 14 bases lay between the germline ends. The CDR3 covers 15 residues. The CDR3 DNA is TGCGCCAGCAGCATAGCGGAGTGGGGGAACACTGAAGCTTTCTTT. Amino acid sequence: CASSIAEWGNTEAFF.

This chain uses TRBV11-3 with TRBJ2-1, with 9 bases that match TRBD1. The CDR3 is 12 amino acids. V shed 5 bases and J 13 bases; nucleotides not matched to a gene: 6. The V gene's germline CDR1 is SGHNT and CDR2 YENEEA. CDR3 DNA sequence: TGTGCCAGCAGCATCACAGGGGGCGAACAGTTCTTC. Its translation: CASSITGGEQFF.

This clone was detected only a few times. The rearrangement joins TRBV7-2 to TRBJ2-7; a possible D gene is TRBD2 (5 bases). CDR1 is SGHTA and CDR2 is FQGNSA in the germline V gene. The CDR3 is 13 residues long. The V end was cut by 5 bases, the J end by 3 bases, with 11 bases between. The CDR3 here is CASSTGILYEQYF. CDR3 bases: TGTGCCAGCAGCACCGGGATTCTCTACGAGCAGTACTTC.

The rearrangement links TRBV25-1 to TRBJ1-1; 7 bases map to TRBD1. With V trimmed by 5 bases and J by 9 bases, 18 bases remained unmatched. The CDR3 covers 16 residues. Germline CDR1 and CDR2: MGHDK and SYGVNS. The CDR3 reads CASSPPGDRDSGKAFF. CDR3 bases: TGTGCCAGCAGTCCCCCTGGAGACCGGGACAGTGGAAAAGCTTTCTTT.

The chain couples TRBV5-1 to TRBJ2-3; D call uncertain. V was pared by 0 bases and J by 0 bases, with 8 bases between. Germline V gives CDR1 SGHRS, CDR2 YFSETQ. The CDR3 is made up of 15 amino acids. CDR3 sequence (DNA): TGCGCCAGCAGCTTGGCCGGCGGAAGCACAGATACGCAGTATTTT. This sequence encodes CASSLAGGSTDTQYF. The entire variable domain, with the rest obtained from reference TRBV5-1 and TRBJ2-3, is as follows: KAGVTQTPRYLIKTRGQQVTLSCSPISGHRSVSWYQQTPGQGLQFLFEYFSETQRNKGNFPGRFSGRQFSNSRSEMNVSTLELGDSALYLCASSLAGGSTDTQYFGPGTRLTVL.

The CDR3 DNA is TGTGCCAGCAGCGGAGACAATTACGGGGAGCTGTTTTTT. It encodes CASSGDNYGELFF. The gene calls are TRBV9 and TRBJ2-2; D not resolved. The germline V and J ends were trimmed by 3 bases and 7 bases, with 10 bases remaining between them. CDR1 and CDR2 (germline): SGDLS, YYNGEE. The CDR3 is 13 amino acids.

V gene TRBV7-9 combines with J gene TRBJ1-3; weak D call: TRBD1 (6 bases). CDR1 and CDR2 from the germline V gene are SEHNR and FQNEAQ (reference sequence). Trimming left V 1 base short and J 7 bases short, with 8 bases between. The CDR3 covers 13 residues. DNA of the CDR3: TGTGCCAGCAGCTTAGTCCAGGGGAACACCATATATTTT. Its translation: CASSLVQGNTIYF.

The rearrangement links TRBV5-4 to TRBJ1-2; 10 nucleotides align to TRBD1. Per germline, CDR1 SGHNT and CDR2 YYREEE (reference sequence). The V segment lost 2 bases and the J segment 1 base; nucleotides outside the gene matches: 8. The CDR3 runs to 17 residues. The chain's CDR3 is CASSLGDRGPNNYGYTF. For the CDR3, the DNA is TGTGCCAGCAGCTTAGGAGACAGGGGGCCGAATAACTATGGCTACACCTTC.

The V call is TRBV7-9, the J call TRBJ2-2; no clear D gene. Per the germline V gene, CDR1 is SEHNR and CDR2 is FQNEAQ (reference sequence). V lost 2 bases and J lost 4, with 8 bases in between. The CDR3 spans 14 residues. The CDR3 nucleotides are TGTGCCAGCAGCTTACCGTTGATCACCGGGGAGCTGTTTTTT. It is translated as CASSLPLITGELFF.

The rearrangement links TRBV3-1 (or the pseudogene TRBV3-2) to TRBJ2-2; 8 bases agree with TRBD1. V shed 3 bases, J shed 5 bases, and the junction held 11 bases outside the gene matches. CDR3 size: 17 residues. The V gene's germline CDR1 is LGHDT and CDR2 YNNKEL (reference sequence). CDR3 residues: CASSHRARGLGTGELFF. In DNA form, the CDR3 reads TGTGCCAGCAGCCACCGTGCCAGGGGGCTGGGGACCGGGGAGCTGTTTTTT.

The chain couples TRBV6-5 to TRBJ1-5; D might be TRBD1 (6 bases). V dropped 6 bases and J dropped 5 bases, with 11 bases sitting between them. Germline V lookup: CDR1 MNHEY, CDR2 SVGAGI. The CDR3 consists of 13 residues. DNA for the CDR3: TGTGCCAGCAGGGGGGCAGGCTATCAGCCCCAGCATTTT. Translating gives CASRGAGYQPQHF.

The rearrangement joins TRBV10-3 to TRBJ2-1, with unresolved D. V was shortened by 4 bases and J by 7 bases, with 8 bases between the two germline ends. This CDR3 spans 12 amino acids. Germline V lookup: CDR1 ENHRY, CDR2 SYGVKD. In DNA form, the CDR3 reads TGTGCCATCAGTGTCCTGGGGAATGAGCAGTTCTTC. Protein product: CAISVLGNEQFF.

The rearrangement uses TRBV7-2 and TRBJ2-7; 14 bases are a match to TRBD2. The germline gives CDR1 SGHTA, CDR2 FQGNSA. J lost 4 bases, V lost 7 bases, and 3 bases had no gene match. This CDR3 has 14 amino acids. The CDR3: CASNRLAGGYEQYF. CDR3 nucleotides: TGTGCCAGCAACCGACTAGCGGGAGGGTACGAGCAGTACTTC.

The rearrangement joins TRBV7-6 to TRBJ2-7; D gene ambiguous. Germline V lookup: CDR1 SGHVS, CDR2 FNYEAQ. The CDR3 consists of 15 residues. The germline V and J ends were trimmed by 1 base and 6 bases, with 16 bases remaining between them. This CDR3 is CASSLGRFSSFEQYF. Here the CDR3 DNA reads TGTGCCAGCAGCTTAGGCCGGTTCTCATCTTTCGAGCAGTACTTC. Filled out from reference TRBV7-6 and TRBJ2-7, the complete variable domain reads GAGVSQSPRYKVTKRGQDVALRCDPISGHVSLYWYRQALGQGPEFLTYFNYEAQQDKSGLPNDRFSAERPEGSISTLTIQRTEQRDSAMYRCASSLGRFSSFEQYFGPGTRLTVT.